This T cell receptor beta chain originates from a study of T cells in Graves' hyperthyroidism and ophthalmopathy. There were TCR beta CDR3 regions amplified from RNA transcripts. Primed by the HTBI set, a first-round RT-PCR was run on the TCR CDR3. From the multiplex PCR reads, TCRdb called clonotypes with MiXCR, one entry per CDR3 protein. The sample has approximately 400,000 distinct CDR3 sequences, around 20% seen once. The V gene's germline CDR1 is MNHNS and CDR2 SASEGT. The CDR3 runs 15 residues. Germline trimming cut 7 bases from V and 2 bases from J; bases unmatched to any gene: 5. This clonotype was seen at least ten times.

The clonotype was recovered from a man aged 18 to 29 with Graves' ophthalmopathy. Sequenced: blood. This chain connects TRBV6-1 to TRBJ2-3, with 11 bases lining up with TRBD2. CDR3 protein: CASKPSGGTTDTQYF. In DNA, the CDR3 is TGTGCCAGCAAGCCTAGCGGGGGGACCACAGATACGCAGTATTTT.